Listed here is a single T cell receptor beta chain. Participant reports of clinical history set cohort assignment. What the recovered Cohort 3 donors had was two negative PCRs, clearance, or symptom resolution. From germline, CDR1 is WSHSY and CDR2 SAAADI. The V gene end was trimmed by 7 bases and the J gene end by 9 bases; junction bases not matched to a gene: 9. CDR3 length equals 14 residues. These data are taken from a study of blood T cell repertoires in COVID-19. Here immunoSEQ multiplex PCR was the method, and the copy in TCRdb shows in-frame clones only, minus some. The sample contains roughly 290,000 clones, approximately 90% of which appear only once.

The chain carries TRBV10-2 and TRBJ2-1; 10 positions match TRBD2. Specimen: PBMCs or T cells enriched from blood (not recorded which). This TCR was recovered from a woman in her forties who had recovered from COVID-19. CDR3 amino acids: CASIYLAGVGEQFF. CDR3 DNA: TGCGCCAGCATTTACCTAGCGGGAGTCGGTGAGCAGTTCTTC.